This T cell receptor (beta chain) was identified during a study of blood T cell repertoires in COVID-19. In the authors' methods: Nucleated cell number was recorded as an estimate derived from reference gene primer amplification. The assay was immunoSEQ multiplex PCR, and TCRdb's table has in-frame clones only and misses some. V and J calls and clone size follow that table, whereas D and trimming were derived from the DNA. The sample yields 220,000 or so clones, about 86% seen once. CDR1 and CDR2 from the germline V gene are LNHDA and SQIVND (reference sequence). Between the trimmed V and J ends, which lost 0 bases and 13 bases, there was a span of 13 bases. This CDR3 is 13 amino acids long.

The chain is built from TRBV19 and TRBJ2-1; D possibly corresponds to TRBD2 (5 bases). The sequence derives from a woman between 50 and 59 years old with COVID-19, enrolled during active disease. The sequenced sample consisted of peripheral blood. In nucleotides, the CDR3 is TGTGCCAGTAGTATAGATCCCGGGGAAGGTCAGTTCTTC. This gives the protein CASSIDPGEGQFF.